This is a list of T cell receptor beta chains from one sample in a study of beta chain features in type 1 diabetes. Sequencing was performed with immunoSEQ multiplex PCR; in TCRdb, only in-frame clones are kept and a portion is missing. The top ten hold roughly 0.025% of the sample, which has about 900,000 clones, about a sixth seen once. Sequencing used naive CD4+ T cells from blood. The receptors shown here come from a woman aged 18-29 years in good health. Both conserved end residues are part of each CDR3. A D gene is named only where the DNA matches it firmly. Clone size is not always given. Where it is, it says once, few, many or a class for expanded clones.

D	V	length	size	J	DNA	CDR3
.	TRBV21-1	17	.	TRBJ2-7	TGTGCCAGCCAGGAGGGTCTGTGTAGCGGGAGTCTCTACGAGCAGTACTTC	CASQEGLCSGSLYEQYF
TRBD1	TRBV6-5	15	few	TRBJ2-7	TGTGCCAGCAGTTACTCAGAGGGGGCAGCCTACGAGCAGTACTTC	CASSYSEGAAYEQYF
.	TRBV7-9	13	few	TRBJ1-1	TGTGCCAGCAGCTTAGCAGGGCAAACTGAAGCTTTCTTT	CASSLAGQTEAFF
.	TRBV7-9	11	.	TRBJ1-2	TGTGCCAGCAGCTTAGGGGGCAGCTACACCTTC	CASSLGGSYTF
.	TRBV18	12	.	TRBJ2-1	TGTGCCAGCTCACCACCTGGGAGAGAGCAGTTCTTC	CASSPPGREQFF
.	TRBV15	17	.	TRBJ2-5	TGTGCCACCAGCAAGGGGGAGGGGAGGGTGGTAGGAGAGACCCAGTACTTC	CATSKGEGRVVGETQYF
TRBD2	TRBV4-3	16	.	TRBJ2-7	TGCGCCAGCAGCCAAGGTTGGACTAGCGGGACTTACGAGCAGTACTTC	CASSQGWTSGTYEQYF
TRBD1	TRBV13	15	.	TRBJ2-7	TGTGCCAGCAGCTTAGCGGGACAGGGGCTAAGGGACCAGTACTTC	CASSLAGQGLRDQYF
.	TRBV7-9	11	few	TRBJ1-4	TGTGCCAGCAGCTTCTCTGAAAAACTGTTTTTT	CASSFSEKLFF
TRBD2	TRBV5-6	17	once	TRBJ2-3	TGTGCCAGCAGCTTGGCCAGGCTAGCGGGACGCACAGATACGCAGTATTTT	CASSLARLAGRTDTQYF
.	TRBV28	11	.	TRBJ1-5	TGTGCCAGCAGTTTTATGGAGCCCCAGCATTTT	CASSFMEPQHF
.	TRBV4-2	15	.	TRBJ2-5	TGTGCCAGCAGCCAAGGGGGCAGGAGTGGGGAGACCCAGTACTTC	CASSQGGRSGETQYF
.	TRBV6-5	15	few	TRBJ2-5	TGTGCCAGCAGTTACTCAACTCTGGGATCGGGGACCCAGTACTTC	CASSYSTLGSGTQYF
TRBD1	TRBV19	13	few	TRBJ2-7	TGTGCCAGTCGTACTCAGGGGGCCGGCGAGCAGTACTTC	CASRTQGAGEQYF
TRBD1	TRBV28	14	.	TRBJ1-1	TGTGCCAGCAGTCCGACGGACAGGGGGACTGAAGCTTTCTTT	CASSPTDRGTEAFF
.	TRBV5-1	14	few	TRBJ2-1	TGCGCCAGCAGCTTGGTCGGAATTCTTAATGAGCAGTTCTTC	CASSLVGILNEQFF
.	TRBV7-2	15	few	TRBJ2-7	TGTGCCAGCAGCTTAACTTTAAGACAGGCGGCCGAGCAGTACTTC	CASSLTLRQAAEQYF
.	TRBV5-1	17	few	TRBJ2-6	TGCGCCAGCAGCTTCACAGGGATAGGATCTGGGGCCAACGTCCTGACTTTC	CASSFTGIGSGANVLTF